What follows are 17 T cell receptor beta chains derived from one specimen sequenced in a study of blood T cell repertoires in COVID-19. Data came from immunoSEQ multiplex PCR; TCRdb stores just in-frame clones and leaves some out. Among approximately 140,000 clones listed, about 83% were seen once. The sequenced sample consisted of PBMCs or T cells enriched from blood (not recorded which). The receptors shown here come from a woman aged 45-65 years who had been exposed to COVID-19.

This chain connects TRBV7-2 to TRBJ1-1; D is perhaps TRBD1 (5 bases). Germline V gene sequence: CDR1 SGHTA, CDR2 FQGNSA. Trimming stripped 3 bases from V and 5 bases from J, with 16 bases between. The CDR3 has 15 residues. CDR3 region: CASSFAPGRGTEAFF. CDR3 coding DNA: TGTGCCAGCAGCTTTGCCCCAGGGCGAGGTACTGAAGCTTTCTTT.

The chain carries TRBV29-1 and TRBJ2-3; D is perhaps TRBD2 (7 bases). Per the germline V gene, CDR1 is SQVTM and CDR2 is ANQGSEA. The ends were cut back, 6 bases at V and 7 bases at J, with 23 bases in the middle. This CDR3 is built from 15 residues. The CDR3 region has the DNA TGCAGCGTGGGGGCAGGGCTAGCGGTGAGAAATACGCAGTATTTT. It is translated as CSVGAGLAVRNTQYF.

The V gene is TRBV4-1, the J gene TRBJ2-7, with 8 nucleotides matching TRBD2. V shed 4 bases, J shed 7 bases, and the junction held 15 bases outside the gene matches. The CDR3 runs 16 residues. Germline CDR1 is MGHRA and CDR2 is YSYEKL. CDR3 bases: TGCGCCAGCAGCCTGGGCAGCGGGAGAGGACCGGGAGAGCAGTACTTC. The encoded protein is CASSLGSGRGPGEQYF.

The chain joins TRBV9 to TRBJ1-5; maybe TRBD1 (5 bases). CDR1 and CDR2 from the germline V gene are SGDLS and YYNGEE. This CDR3 comprises 15 residues. V was pared by 0 bases and J by 4 bases, with 11 bases between. The CDR3 DNA follows: TGTGCCAGCAGCGTAGCAGACAGTTATAATCAGCCCCAGCATTTT. Amino acids: CASSVADSYNQPQHF.

V gene TRBV5-4 combines with J gene TRBJ2-5; 8 bases line up with TRBD2. The germline V gene has CDR1 SGHNT and CDR2 YYREEE (reference sequence). The junction had 8 bases not matched to a gene; V was cut back by 0 bases and J by 1 base. The CDR3 covers 17 residues. In DNA, the CDR3 is TGTGCCAGCAGCTTGGCCCCGGGGGGGACATTCCAAGAGACCCAGTACTTC. It translates to CASSLAPGGTFQETQYF.

The rearrangement links TRBV2 to TRBJ2-3; 7 bases line up with TRBD2. J was trimmed by 2 bases and V by 6 bases; bases with no gene match: 11. Looked up from germline, CDR1 is SNHLY and CDR2 is FYNNEI. The CDR3 extends over 16 amino acids. The DNA for the CDR3 is TGTGCCAGCAGATTGGAAAGGCGGGGGTCCACAGATACGCAGTATTTT. Residues: CASRLERRGSTDTQYF.

CDR3 sequence reads: CASSVDLSGGRAVNEQFF. In DNA, the CDR3 is TGTGCCAGCAGCGTAGACCTCTCGGGCGGGAGGGCCGTCAATGAGCAGTTCTTC. The chain joins TRBV9 to TRBJ2-1; 9 bases agree with TRBD2. The CDR3 loop spans 18 amino acids. Germline trimming cut 0 bases from V and 6 bases from J; bases unmatched to any gene: 13. CDR1 and CDR2 (germline): SGDLS, YYNGEE.

J is TRBJ2-3 and V is TRBV2; 10 bases align to TRBD1. Unmatched junction bases numbered 8, after V lost 7 bases and J lost 7 bases. This CDR3 has 14 amino acids. CDR1 and CDR2 (germline): SNHLY, FYNNEI. For the CDR3, the DNA is TGTGCCAGCATTACGGACAGGGGGGAAAATACGCAGTATTTT. Translating gives CASITDRGENTQYF.

This clone came up once. The CDR3 sequence: CASSPRDTQYF. The CDR3 DNA sequence: TGTGCCAGCAGCCCTAGGGATACGCAGTATTTT. The rearrangement links TRBV12-3 or TRBV12-4 to TRBJ2-3; D gene uncertain. V lost 6 bases, J lost 6 bases, and 7 bases lay in between. This CDR3 comprises 11 residues.

The rearrangement joins TRBV7-9 to TRBJ1-5, with TRBD1 as a possible D gene (5 bases). In germline, CDR1 is SEHNR, CDR2 FQNEAQ (reference sequence). CDR3 length equals 12 residues. V was trimmed by 5 bases and J by 5 bases, leaving 7 bases between them. CDR3 in DNA: TGTGCCAGCAGCGCACAGGATCAGCCCCAGCATTTT. Its protein product is CASSAQDQPQHF.

The chain joins TRBV19 to TRBJ2-6, with TRBD2 as a possible D gene (7 bases). This CDR3 is built from 15 residues. Trimming cost V 8 bases and J 6 bases, with 17 bases left between them. Germline CDR1 is LNHDA and CDR2 is SQIVND (reference sequence). CDR3 sequence reads: CASSGRGGVANVLTF. CDR3 nucleotides: TGTGCCAGTTCAGGGAGGGGGGGAGTGGCCAACGTCCTGACTTTC. The complete variable domain, with remaining parts taken from reference TRBV19 and TRBJ2-6, reads DGGITQSPKYLFRKEGQNVTLSCEQNLNHDAMYWYRQDPGQGLRLIYYSQIVNDFQKGDIAEGYSVSREKKESFPLTVTSAQKNPTAFYLCASSGRGGVANVLTFGAGSRLTVL.

This chain uses TRBV2 with TRBJ1-5, with D hard to call. Trimming removed 6 bases at V and 0 bases at J, with 6 bases between. Germline CDR1 SNHLY, CDR2 FYNNEI. This CDR3 is 13 amino acids long. The CDR3 sequence is CASRYNSNQPQHF. CDR3 nucleotide sequence: TGTGCCAGCAGATATAATAGCAATCAGCCCCAGCATTTT.

The genes are TRBV11-2 and TRBJ2-3; possible D gene TRBD2, 6 bases. V was trimmed by 1 base and J by 4 bases, leaving 9 bases between them. Germline loops: CDR1 SGHAT, CDR2 FQNNGV. The CDR3 is made up of 14 amino acids. CDR3 bases: TGTGCCAGCAGCTTAGTGGGGGGTTCAGATACGCAGTATTTT. Translation gives CASSLVGGSDTQYF.

The chain combines TRBV11-2 with TRBJ2-2; D is perhaps TRBD2 (5 bases). Germline assignment: CDR1 SGHAT and CDR2 FQNNGV. CDR3 length: 15 amino acids. Trimming took 2 bases from V and 1 from J, leaving 8 bases between them. The DNA of the CDR3 is TGTGCCAGCAGCTTATCACTAGTGAACACCGGGGAGCTGTTTTTT. Protein product: CASSLSLVNTGELFF.

The V gene is TRBV19, the J gene TRBJ1-2, with D possibly matching TRBD1 (5 bases). Trimming stripped 6 bases from V and 0 bases from J, with 11 bases between. Germline V gives CDR1 LNHDA, CDR2 SQIVND (reference sequence). The CDR3 runs 14 residues. CDR3 sequence (DNA): TGTGCCAGTAGCCGGGGGGGAGCTAACTATGGCTACACCTTC. Encoded protein: CASSRGGANYGYTF.

The rearrangement joins TRBV7-2 to TRBJ1-6; D is possibly TRBD1 (6 bases). The CDR3 spans 14 residues. The ends were cut back, 1 base at V and 7 bases at J, with 8 bases in the middle. Germline V CDR1 and CDR2: SGHTA, FQGNSA. As DNA, the CDR3 is TGTGCCAGCAGCTTAGGGACAGACAATTCACCCCTCCACTTT. Encoded protein: CASSLGTDNSPLHF.

This clone was found once. V gene TRBV28 combines with J gene TRBJ1-2; D is undetermined. V shed 6 bases and J shed 3 bases, with 11 bases lying between them. This CDR3 has 13 residues. Germline CDR1 is MDHEN and CDR2 is SYDVKM. The CDR3 spells CASSDVRYYGYTF. As DNA, the CDR3 is TGTGCCAGCAGCGATGTGCGGTACTATGGCTACACCTTC.